This T cell receptor (beta chain) was sequenced during a study of CD8 T cells in Susac syndrome. Sequencing of TCR beta was performed on blood CD8+ T cells and on blood CD4+ T cells. Reverse transcription used about 0.45 to 1 ug RNA and random hexamers. Amplification of TCR beta CDR3 across 54 Vbeta and 13 Jbeta was performed with immunoSEQ multiplex PCR. TCRdb re-analysed the immunoSEQ multiplex PCR reads in MiXCR, keeping a single row per CDR3 protein. The sample has over 350,000 distinct CDR3 sequences; around 85% are singletons. The CDR3 is 12 residues long. The germline V and J ends were trimmed by 3 bases and 8 bases, with 11 bases remaining between them. Germline CDR1 reads SGDLS; CDR2 reads YYNGEE.

Sequenced sample: CD8+ T cells from PBMCs. The clonotype comes from a human donor with multiple sclerosis. The V and J genes are TRBV9 and TRBJ2-5; D gene uncertain. CDR3: CASSGVSATQYF. In DNA form, the CDR3 reads TGTGCCAGCAGCGGGGTTAGTGCAACCCAGTACTTC.